This T cell receptor (beta chain) was documented in a study of CD8 T cells in ankylosing spondylitis. Points from the study as a whole: From matched ankylosing spondylitis synovial fluid, disease-linked clones were reportedly recovered at significantly enriched levels. A motif in TCR beta, a set of under ten highly homologous variants, appeared characteristic of ankylosing spondylitis blood.

On this clonotype: What it binds is unknown.

Preparation of TCR beta libraries was done by quantitative 5'-RACE with molecular barcodes. Each CDR3 protein gets one entry after TCRdb re-called the 5' RACE reads with MiXCR. The data show 200,000 to 300,000 distinct CDR3 sequences, under 12% seen once. Germline V gene data show CDR1 as SGHDT and CDR2 as YYEEEE. The length of the CDR3 is 16 residues. The junction had 13 bases not matched to a gene; V was cut back by 7 bases and J by 6 bases. This clonotype was obtained from a male donor with ankylosing spondylitis or in good health (not recorded which). The specimen was blood, either unsorted or a sorted T cell fraction (not recorded which). The J gene is TRBJ2-1, the V gene TRBV5-6; 10 bases align to TRBD1. The CDR3 nucleotides are TGTGCCAGCGCCCTAGTGGGACAGGGGAGGCGCAATGAGCAGTTCTTC. Translated: CASALVGQGRRNEQFF.